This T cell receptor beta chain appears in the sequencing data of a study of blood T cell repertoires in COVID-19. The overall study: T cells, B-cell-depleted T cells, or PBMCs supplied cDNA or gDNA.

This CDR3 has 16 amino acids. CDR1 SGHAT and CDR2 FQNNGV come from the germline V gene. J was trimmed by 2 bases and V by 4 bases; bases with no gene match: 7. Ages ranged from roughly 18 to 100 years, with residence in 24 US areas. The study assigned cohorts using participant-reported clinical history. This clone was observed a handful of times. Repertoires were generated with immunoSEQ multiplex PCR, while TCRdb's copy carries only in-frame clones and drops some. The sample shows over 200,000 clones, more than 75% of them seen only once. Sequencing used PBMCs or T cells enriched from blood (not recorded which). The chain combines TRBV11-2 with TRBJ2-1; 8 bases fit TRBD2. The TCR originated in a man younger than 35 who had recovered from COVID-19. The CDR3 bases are TGTGCCAGCAGCTATGGCCGGGGGGGGGCCTACAATGAGCAGTTCTTC. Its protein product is CASSYGRGGAYNEQFF.